This T cell receptor beta chain originates from a study of blood T cells in healthy people across ages. Total RNA, at least 5.5 micrograms per sample, was extracted from PBMCs. This clonotype was seen a few times. The authors ran a second PCR of about 7 to 12 cycles using a sample-barcoded 5' primer and a J-beta primer mix. The authors tagged each cDNA molecule using a template-switch adaptor with 12 random nucleotides. Using its own MiXCR run on the 5' RACE reads, TCRdb lists one record per CDR3 protein. The sample has hundreds of thousands of distinct CDR3 sequences, 55% to 75% seen once. The V end was cut by 7 bases, the J end by 3 bases, with 22 bases between. Per germline, CDR1 MNHEY and CDR2 SVGEGT. This CDR3 comprises 16 residues.

This TCR was sampled from a man aged 30-40 years in good health. The sequencing input was blood. The V call is TRBV6-2 or TRBV6-3, the J call TRBJ2-7; TRBD1 might be the D (5 bases). The CDR3 DNA sequence: TGTGCCAGCACCAATCGAGGTGTGACAGCCAACTACGAGCAGTACTTC. Its protein is CASTNRGVTANYEQYF.